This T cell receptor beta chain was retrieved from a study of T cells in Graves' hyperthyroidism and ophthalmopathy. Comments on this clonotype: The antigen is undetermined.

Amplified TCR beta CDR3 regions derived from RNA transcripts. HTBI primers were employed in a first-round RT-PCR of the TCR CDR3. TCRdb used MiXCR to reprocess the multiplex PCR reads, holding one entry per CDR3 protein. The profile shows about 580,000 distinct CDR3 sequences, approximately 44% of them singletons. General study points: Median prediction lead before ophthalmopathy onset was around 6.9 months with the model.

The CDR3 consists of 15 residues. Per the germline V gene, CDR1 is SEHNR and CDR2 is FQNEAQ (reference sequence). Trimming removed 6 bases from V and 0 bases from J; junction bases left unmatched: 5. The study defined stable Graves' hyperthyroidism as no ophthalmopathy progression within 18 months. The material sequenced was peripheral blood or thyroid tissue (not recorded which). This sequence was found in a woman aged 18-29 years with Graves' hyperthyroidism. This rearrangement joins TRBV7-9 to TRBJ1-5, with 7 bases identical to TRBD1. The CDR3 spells CASSQGGSSNQPQHF. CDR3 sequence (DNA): TGTGCCAGCAGTCAGGGGGGCAGTAGCAATCAGCCCCAGCATTTT.